The 29 T cell receptor beta chains below come from one sample, sequenced in a study of shared clonotypes between healthy human individuals. Clones were read by immunoSEQ multiplex PCR, and TCRdb kept only the in-frame ones, dropping some. The sample lists about 2.3 million clones; more than 85% were seen once. The source material was naive CD4+ T cells from PBMCs. Subset: CD45RA+ positively selected. The receptors derive from a man aged 18 to 30 in good health. Some clones in this sample may be carry-over from other donors' samples.

This clone came up once. V usage is TRBV19 and J usage is TRBJ2-7; tentative D call: TRBD1 (7 bases). Trimming stripped 6 bases from V and 3 bases from J, with 15 bases between. CDR1 is LNHDA, CDR2 SQIVND, per germline (reference sequence). The CDR3 is 14 residues long. The CDR3 DNA reads as TGTGCCAGTAGCCGCGGCGGGACAGTCTACGAGCAGTACTTC. This codes for CASSRGGTVYEQYF. Full variable domain (rest looked up from reference TRBV19 and TRBJ2-7): DGGITQSPKYLFRKEGQNVTLSCEQNLNHDAMYWYRQDPGQGLRLIYYSQIVNDFQKGDIAEGYSVSREKKESFPLTVTSAQKNPTAFYLCASSRGGTVYEQYFGPGTRLTVT.

The gene calls are TRBV6-6 and TRBJ1-4; D not resolved. The CDR3 has 12 residues. Germline V CDR1 and CDR2: MNHNY, SVGAGI (reference sequence). Trimming took 5 bases from V and 12 from J, leaving 13 bases between them. The CDR3 protein is CASSRYSGELFF. The CDR3 DNA follows: TGTGCCAGCAGTCGGTACTCCGGGGAACTGTTTTTT.

The chain combines TRBV7-3 with TRBJ1-3; D is undetermined. Trimming shortened V by 2 bases and J by 2 bases, and 7 bases separated the two germline ends. Germline V gene sequence: CDR1 SGHTA, CDR2 FQGTGA. This CDR3 has 14 amino acids. CDR3 coding DNA: TGTGCCAGCAGCTTAGCGGGTCCTGGAAACACCATATATTTT. This encodes CASSLAGPGNTIYF.

This clone was counted once. The V call is TRBV6-6, the J call TRBJ2-7; 7 nucleotides agree with TRBD1. There are 14 residues in the CDR3. J gave up 6 bases and V 0 bases, and 5 bases lay outside the gene matches. Germline V gene data show CDR1 as MNHNY and CDR2 as SVGAGI (reference sequence). The CDR3 loop reads CASSYSQGVGEQYF. The CDR3 DNA reads as TGTGCCAGCAGTTACTCGCAGGGGGTTGGCGAGCAGTACTTC.

The chain has TRBV12-2 and TRBJ2-7. TRBV12-2 is a known pseudogene. The CDR3 sequence is 18 residues long. In nucleotides, the CDR3 is TGTGCAAGTCGCTTCCAAGACGGTGACGGGACCGCGTCTTACGAGCAGTACTTC. Its protein is CASRFQDGDGTASYEQYF.

Regarding this clone: This specimen includes other DNA sequences encoding the same CDR3. The chain combines TRBV9 with TRBJ1-5; D is ambiguous. The CDR3 is 15 amino acids. Trimming stripped 0 bases from V and 1 base from J, with 8 bases between. Per germline, CDR1 SGDLS and CDR2 YYNGEE. The CDR3 here is CASSVGQYSNQPQHF. DNA for the CDR3: TGTGCCAGCAGCGTAGGCCAGTACAGCAATCAGCCCCAGCATTTT.

This clone was detected once. V is TRBV9 and J is TRBJ2-2; 9 bases align to TRBD2. CDR1 and CDR2 (germline): SGDLS, YYNGEE. The CDR3 loop spans 15 amino acids. The V gene end was trimmed by 1 base and the J gene end by 7 bases; junction bases not matched to a gene: 5. CDR3 bases: TGTGCCAGCAGCGTAATTAGCGGGAGTAGCGGGGAGCTGTTTTTT. Protein sequence: CASSVISGSSGELFF.

The DNA of the CDR3 is TGTGCCAGCACCGAAGACAGGGTGGTTGGCTACACCTTC. Translated: CASTEDRVVGYTF. The gene calls are TRBV7-2 and TRBJ1-2, with 7 bases fitting TRBD1. With V trimmed by 7 bases and J by 7 bases, 9 bases remained unmatched. The CDR3 consists of 13 residues. Germline assignment: CDR1 SGHTA and CDR2 FQGNSA.

Worth noting for this clone: Other DNA sequences in this specimen translate into the identical CDR3. This chain uses TRBV7-2 with TRBJ1-1; perhaps TRBD1 as D (6 bases). Germline lookup yields CDR1 SGHTA and CDR2 FQGNSA. The CDR3 has 15 amino acids. V was shortened by 1 base and J by 4 bases, with 13 bases between the two germline ends. CDR3 amino acids: CASSLVGGAGTEAFF. DNA for the CDR3: TGTGCCAGCAGCTTAGTGGGGGGCGCGGGCACTGAAGCTTTCTTT.

The genes are TRBV9 and TRBJ2-7; D remains ambiguous. V was shortened by 4 bases and J by 3 bases, with 8 bases between the two germline ends. The CDR3 has 12 residues. Germline CDR1 is SGDLS and CDR2 is YYNGEE. In nucleotides, the CDR3 is TGTGCCAGCAGCCAAAACAGCTACGAGCAGTACTTC. Its protein product is CASSQNSYEQYF.

V is TRBV4-2 and J is TRBJ2-5, with 11 nucleotides matching TRBD1. The junction had 7 bases not matched to a gene; V was cut back by 6 bases and J by 4 bases. The CDR3 is made up of 15 amino acids. Germline lookup yields CDR1 LGHNA and CDR2 YNFKEQ. In DNA form, the CDR3 reads TGTGCCAGCAGTCTCCCGGGACAGGGGGGAGAGACCCAGTACTTC. Protein: CASSLPGQGGETQYF.

V gene TRBV7-2 combines with J gene TRBJ1-2; a possible D gene is TRBD1 (6 bases). Trimming pared 1 base from V and 0 bases from J, leaving 9 bases between. There are 15 residues in the CDR3. Germline V gene sequence: CDR1 SGHTA, CDR2 FQGNSA. The CDR3 DNA sequence: TGTGCCAGCAGCTTAGGGGGGGCGACTAACTATGGCTACACCTTC. Amino acids: CASSLGGATNYGYTF.

The chain is built from TRBV29-1 and TRBJ2-7; tentatively, D is TRBD2 (5 bases). Germline V gene lookup returns CDR1 SQVTM and CDR2 ANQGSEA. This CDR3 has 12 amino acids. V lost 0 bases and J lost 3, with 6 bases in between. CDR3 sequence reads: CSVEDGSYEQYF. The CDR3 DNA reads TGCAGCGTTGAAGATGGGAGCTACGAGCAGTACTTC.

The chain couples TRBV5-1 to TRBJ2-7; D not certain. The CDR3 extends over 14 amino acids. CDR1 and CDR2 from the germline V gene are SGHRS and YFSETQ. V was pared by 0 bases and J by 0 bases, with 7 bases between. Written as DNA, the CDR3 is TGCGCCAGCAGCTTGGTTACAGCCTCCTACGAGCAGTACTTC. Translating it yields CASSLVTASYEQYF.

This chain uses TRBV25-1 with TRBJ2-5, with D unresolved. From germline, CDR1 is MGHDK and CDR2 SYGVNS. This CDR3 is built from 15 residues. With 4 bases removed from V and 2 bases from J, the gap between germline ends came to 14 bases. The CDR3 nucleotides read TGTGCCAGCAGTGCGTCCAGCCCCCTACAAGAGACCCAGTACTTC. This encodes CASSASSPLQETQYF.

V gene TRBV7-3 combines with J gene TRBJ2-3; tentatively, D is TRBD1 (5 bases). Trimming cost V 2 bases and J 5 bases, with 11 bases left between them. Germline assignment: CDR1 SGHTA and CDR2 FQGTGA. CDR3 length equals 14 residues. The CDR3 loop is CASSLDGAQDTQYF. The CDR3 DNA is TGTGCCAGCAGCTTAGATGGGGCGCAAGATACGCAGTATTTT. The full variable domain, completed using reference TRBV7-3 and TRBJ2-3, is GAGVSQTPSNKVTEKGKYVELRCDPISGHTALYWYRQSLGQGPEFLIYFQGTGAADDSGLPNDRFFAVRPEGSVSTLKIQRTERGDSAVYLCASSLDGAQDTQYFGPGTRLTVL.

V is TRBV29-1 and J is TRBJ2-5; D is unresolved. Germline CDR1 reads SQVTM; CDR2 reads ANQGSEA. Trimming took off 5 bases at V and 4 bases at J, with 14 bases between the two ends. CDR3 size: 13 residues. CDR3 in DNA: TGCAGCGTTTACCCCGGGCCCTCAGAGACCCAGTACTTC. Translating gives CSVYPGPSETQYF. Full variable domain (outside the CDR3, taken from reference TRBV29-1 and TRBJ2-5): SAVISQKPSRDICQRGTSLTIQCQVDSQVTMMFWYRQQPGQSLTLIATANQGSEATYESGFVIDKFPISRPNLTFSTLTVSNMSPEDSSIYLCSVYPGPSETQYFGPGTRLLVL.

This clone appeared once. CDR3 coding DNA: TGTGCCAGCAGTCCGCCGAGGGGAAACCAAGAGACCCAGTACTTC. This translates into CASSPPRGNQETQYF. The rearrangement links TRBV28 to TRBJ2-5; D is perhaps TRBD1 or TRBD2 (5 bases each). Trimming took off 5 bases at V and 0 bases at J, with 13 bases between the two ends. Germline values: CDR1 MDHEN, CDR2 SYDVKM. The CDR3 covers 15 residues.

The rearrangement uses TRBV28 and TRBJ1-1; D may be TRBD1 (5 bases). This CDR3 region has 15 residues. V lost 2 bases, J lost 11 bases, and 21 bases lay in between. The germline gives CDR1 MDHEN, CDR2 SYDVKM. In DNA, the CDR3 is TGTGCCAGCAGTTTAACCGACAGTCCCAAATTGGTCGCTTTCTTT. Protein: CASSLTDSPKLVAFF.

V and J are TRBV2 and TRBJ1-2, with 8 bases matching TRBD1. Trimming at V came to 4 bases and at J to 4 bases, leaving 8 bases not matched to a gene. This CDR3 has 15 amino acids. Germline CDR1 SNHLY, CDR2 FYNNEI. CDR3 sequence: CASSGGQGATYGYTF. CDR3 bases: TGTGCCAGCAGTGGAGGACAGGGCGCTACCTATGGCTACACCTTC. Filled out from reference TRBV2 and TRBJ1-2, the complete variable domain reads EPEVTQTPSHQVTQMGQEVILRCVPISNHLYFYWYRQILGQKVEFLVSFYNNEISEKSEIFDDQFSVERPDGSNFTLKIRSTKLEDSAMYFCASSGGQGATYGYTFGSGTRLTVV.

The chain employs TRBV5-1 and TRBJ2-1; 7 nucleotides match TRBD2. The trim removed 1 base at V and 4 bases at J, leaving 8 bases unmatched. This CDR3 is 16 amino acids long. Looked up from germline, CDR1 is SGHRS and CDR2 is YFSETQ. The CDR3 sequence: CASSLLAGVQYNEQFF. The CDR3 DNA sequence: TGCGCCAGCAGCTTGTTGGCGGGAGTTCAGTACAATGAGCAGTTCTTC.

This clone has a handful of counts. The V call is TRBV19, the J call TRBJ1-3, with D possibly matching TRBD1 (5 bases). V dropped 6 bases and J dropped 0 bases, with 9 bases sitting between them. The CDR3 runs to 14 residues. The germline V gene has CDR1 LNHDA and CDR2 SQIVND (reference sequence). CDR3 sequence: CASSQGFSGNTIYF. For the CDR3, the DNA is TGTGCCAGTAGCCAGGGCTTCTCTGGAAACACCATATATTTT.

The chain links TRBV7-9 to TRBJ2-2; 12 bases are shared with TRBD2. CDR1 is SEHNR, CDR2 FQNEAQ, per germline (reference sequence). There are 15 residues in the CDR3. V lost 3 bases to trimming and J lost 6 bases; unmatched junction nucleotides: 2. The DNA of the CDR3 is TGTGCCAGCAGCTTTGGACTAGCGGGATCCGGGGAGCTGTTTTTT. Its translation: CASSFGLAGSGELFF.

This chain connects TRBV5-1 to TRBJ2-7; a possible D gene is TRBD1 (6 bases). Trimming removed 4 bases at V and 7 bases at J, with 15 bases between. CDR3 size: 13 residues. Germline CDR1 is SGHRS and CDR2 is YFSETQ. CDR3 in amino acids: CASSRQGSREQYF. The CDR3 bases are TGCGCCAGCAGCCGGCAGGGGTCCCGGGAGCAGTACTTC.

V usage is TRBV10-3 and J usage is TRBJ2-2, with D perhaps TRBD1 or TRBD2 (6 bases each). The germline V and J ends were trimmed by 10 bases and 6 bases, with 15 bases remaining between them. The CDR3 is 13 amino acids. Germline V lookup: CDR1 ENHRY, CDR2 SYGVKD. The CDR3 protein is CATAPGAPGELFF. CDR3 in DNA: TGTGCCACCGCCCCGGGGGCCCCCGGGGAGCTGTTTTTT.

The chain's CDR3 is CASSYSWQGYYGYTF. The CDR3 DNA sequence: TGTGCCAGCAGTTACTCTTGGCAGGGATACTATGGCTACACCTTC. The chain has TRBV6-5 and TRBJ1-2, with a possible D match to TRBD1 (5 bases). Trimming took off 0 bases at V and 3 bases at J, with 11 bases between the two ends. The germline V gene has CDR1 MNHEY and CDR2 SVGAGI. This CDR3 region has 15 residues.

This chain uses TRBV18 with TRBJ2-3, with D perhaps TRBD1 (6 bases). Looked up from germline, CDR1 is KGHSH and CDR2 is LQKENI. Trimming took off 1 base at V and 5 bases at J, with 13 bases between the two ends. CDR3 length: 15 residues. CDR3 nucleotide sequence: TGTGCCAGCTCACCACTCGTGCAACAGGGAGATACGCAGTATTTT. This gives the protein CASSPLVQQGDTQYF.

The CDR3, as DNA: TGTGCCAGTAGATTTTCCGCTCTAGCGGGGTTGGGCGAGCAGTACTTC. It encodes CASRFSALAGLGEQYF. The chain uses TRBV19 and TRBJ2-7, with 9 bases lining up with TRBD2. Looked up from germline, CDR1 is LNHDA and CDR2 is SQIVND (reference sequence). This CDR3 region has 16 residues. V trimming: 6 bases; J trimming: 6 bases; junction bases outside the gene matches: 15. Combining the CDR3 with reference TRBV19 and TRBJ2-7 gives the whole variable domain DGGITQSPKYLFRKEGQNVTLSCEQNLNHDAMYWYRQDPGQGLRLIYYSQIVNDFQKGDIAEGYSVSREKKESFPLTVTSAQKNPTAFYLCASRFSALAGLGEQYFGPGTRLTVT.

The CDR3 is CASSLEGAGNEQFF. In DNA, the CDR3 is TGCGCCAGCAGCTTGGAGGGAGCGGGCAATGAGCAGTTCTTC. The chain uses TRBV5-1 and TRBJ2-1; maybe TRBD2 (6 bases). The CDR3 has 14 amino acids. Germline CDR1 SGHRS, CDR2 YFSETQ. V was clipped by 0 bases and J by 6 bases, with 10 bases between them.